The rows below give T cell receptor beta chains drawn from one sample of a study of T-cell reconstitution after alpha-beta-depleted transplantation in children. TCRdb independently ran MiXCR on the PCR reads; one entry per CDR3 protein. The sample lists about 690,000 distinct CDR3 sequences, over 15% occurring once. The sample here was PBMCs from the stem cell graft donor, taken from the stem cell graft. The receptors here all came from a human donor who donated a stem cell graft to a child with acute myeloid leukemia. Both conserved end residues are part of each CDR3. D genes are given only for firm matches. The size entry is marked missing in some rows and otherwise reads once, few, many or a size class.

- - TRBJ2-2 TRBV28 TGTGCCAGCAGGAGGGGGGATTTAGGCGGCAACACCGGGGAGCTGTTTTTT CASRRGDLGGNTGELFF
- TRBD1 TRBJ2-2 TRBV29-1 TGCAGCGTCGAAGACCCGACAGGGGGCGCGATCACCGGGGAGCTGTTTTTT CSVEDPTGGAITGELFF
many TRBD1 TRBJ2-5 TRBV5-1 TGTGCCAGCAGCTCGGGACAGCAAGAGACCCAGTACTTC CASSSGQQETQYF
few - TRBJ2-1 TRBV24-1 TGTGCCACCAGTGATCCCTCGGCGGATGAGCAGTTCTTC CATSDPSADEQFF
few TRBD2 TRBJ2-5 TRBV7-2 TGTGCCAGTTCTTCCCGAGGAAGTAGCGGGGGGCAAGAGACCCAGTACTTC CASSSRGSSGGQETQYF
many TRBD2 TRBJ2-7 TRBV5-1 TGCGCCAGCAGTTTGGAGGGCGGGGGAGCCTACGAGCAGTACTTC CASSLEGGGAYEQYF
few - TRBJ1-5 TRBV21-1 - CASSSVGDGNQPQHF
- - TRBJ2-1 TRBV5-1 TGCGCCAGCAGCTTAGCCACAGCGCTCTACAATGAGCAGTTCTTC CASSLATALYNEQFF
- - TRBJ1-5 TRBV5-6 TGTGCCAGCAGCTTGGCCGCGGTTAGCAATCAGCCCCAGCATTTT CASSLAAVSNQPQHF
- - TRBJ2-7 TRBV20-1 TGCAGTGCTACCGGACCGGTTGGGGACGAGCAGTACTTC CSATGPVGDEQYF
- - TRBJ2-6 TRBV20-1 TGCAGTGCTTACAAGTCTGGGGCCAACGTCCTGACTTTC CSAYKSGANVLTF
- TRBD1 TRBJ2-5 TRBV5-6 TGTGCCAGCAGCTCCGGACAGGGGGCCTCAGAGACCCAGTACTTC CASSSGQGASETQYF
- - TRBJ2-5 TRBV10-3 TGTGCCATCAGTGAGTCTGTAGGACAAGAGACCCAGTACTTC CAISESVGQETQYF
- - TRBJ1-1 TRBV20-1 TGCAGTGCTAGAGATTACGTAAACGCTGAAGCTTTCTTT CSARDYVNAEAFF
many TRBD1 TRBJ1-2 TRBV29-1 TGCAGCGTTGTAAGATGGGGACAGAACTATGGCTACACCTTC CSVVRWGQNYGYTF